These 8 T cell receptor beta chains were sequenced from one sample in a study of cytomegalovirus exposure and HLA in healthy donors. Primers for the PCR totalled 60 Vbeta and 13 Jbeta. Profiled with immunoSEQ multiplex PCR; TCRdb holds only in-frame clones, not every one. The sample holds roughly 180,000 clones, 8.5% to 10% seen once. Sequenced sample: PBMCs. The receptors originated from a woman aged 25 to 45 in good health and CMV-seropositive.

This chain's CDR3 is CASRDRTNTEAFF. Written as DNA, the CDR3 is TGCGCCAGCAGGGACAGAACAAACACTGAAGCTTTCTTT. This chain joins TRBV5-1 and TRBJ1-1; TRBD1 might be the D (6 bases). The CDR3 loop spans 13 amino acids. V lost 5 bases and J lost 2, with 10 bases in between. Per the germline V gene, CDR1 is SGHRS and CDR2 is YFSETQ.

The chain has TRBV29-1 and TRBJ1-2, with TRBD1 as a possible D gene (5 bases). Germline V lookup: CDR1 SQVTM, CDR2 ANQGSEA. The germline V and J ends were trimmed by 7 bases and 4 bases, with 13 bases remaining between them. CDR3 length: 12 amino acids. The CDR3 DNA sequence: TGCAGCGCCACGGACAAGTCCTATGGCTACACCTTC. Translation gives CSATDKSYGYTF.

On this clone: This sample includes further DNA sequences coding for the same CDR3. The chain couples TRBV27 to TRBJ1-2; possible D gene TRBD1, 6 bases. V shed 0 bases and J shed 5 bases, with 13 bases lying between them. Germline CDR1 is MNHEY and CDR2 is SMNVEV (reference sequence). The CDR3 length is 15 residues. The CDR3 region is CASSLSKGHTYGYTF. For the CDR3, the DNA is TGTGCCAGCAGTTTATCGAAGGGACACACTTATGGCTACACCTTC.

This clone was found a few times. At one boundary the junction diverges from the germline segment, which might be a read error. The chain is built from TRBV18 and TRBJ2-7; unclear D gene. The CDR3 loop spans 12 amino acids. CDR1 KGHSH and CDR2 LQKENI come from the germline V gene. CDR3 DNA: TGTGCCAGCTCACCCGGTTCCTCCGAGCAGTACTTC. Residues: CASSPGSSEQYF.

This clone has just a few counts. The CDR3 sequence: CAIGSTGTAYEQYF. Here the CDR3 DNA reads TGTGCCATCGGGAGTACGGGAACCGCCTACGAGCAGTACTTC. The chain joins TRBV10-3 to TRBJ2-7, with D possibly TRBD2 on 5 matching bases. The CDR3 totals 14 residues. V was trimmed by 8 bases and J by 2 bases, leaving 16 bases between them. Germline CDR1 and CDR2: ENHRY and SYGVKD.

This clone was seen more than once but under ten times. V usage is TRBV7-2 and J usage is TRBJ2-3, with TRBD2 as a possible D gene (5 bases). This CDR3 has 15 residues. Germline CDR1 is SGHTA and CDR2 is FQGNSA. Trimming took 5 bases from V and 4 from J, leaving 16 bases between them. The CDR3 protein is CASSHPPRGADTQYF. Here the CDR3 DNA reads TGTGCCAGCAGCCACCCCCCTCGGGGAGCAGATACGCAGTATTTT.

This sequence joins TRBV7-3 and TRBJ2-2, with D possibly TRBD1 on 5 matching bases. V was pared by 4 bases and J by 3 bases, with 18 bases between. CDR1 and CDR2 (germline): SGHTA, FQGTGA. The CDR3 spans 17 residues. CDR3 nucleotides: TGTGCCAGCAGCTCCCTGGACCTAGGGGAAGACACCGGGGAGCTGTTTTTT. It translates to CASSSLDLGEDTGELFF.

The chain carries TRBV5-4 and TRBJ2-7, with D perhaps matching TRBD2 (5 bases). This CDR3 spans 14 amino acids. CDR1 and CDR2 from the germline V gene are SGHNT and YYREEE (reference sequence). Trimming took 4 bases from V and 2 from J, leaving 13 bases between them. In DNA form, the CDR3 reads TGTGCCAGCAGCCCGGTGGACGGGACCTACGAGCAGTACTTC. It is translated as CASSPVDGTYEQYF.